The source of this TCR beta chain is a study of memory CD4+ T cells and cytomegalovirus serostatus (dated by TCRdb to the late 2010s). Study-wide context: The cohort included around 33 healthy adults from Belgium, of whom 9 were CMV seropositive and 24 were CMV seronegative. CD4+ memory TCRbeta repertoires of a Belgian cohort with known cytomegalovirus serostatus were sequenced in order to replicate a published TCR-based CMV serostatus classifier. Beyond this particular receptor, the publication reports: On the Belgian cohort, the classifier built on the original framework reached a median bootstrapped AUC of approximately 0.95, with a 95% CI of 0.76-1.00. For CMV serostatus prediction, a median bootstrapped AUC of 0.95 was reached with the original framework, and a median bootstrapped AUC of about 0.91 was reached with a US-trained random forest. Only CD4+CD45RO+ memory cells were sequenced, in contrast to the original study, in which naive and memory CD4+ and CD8+ populations were covered. The results were interpreted as suggesting that the CMV-associated TCR signature is largely present in the CD4+ memory repertoire. Among the 150 or so previously reported CMV-associated TCRbeta sequences, some 70 showed up in the CD4+ memory repertoires, with each one found in between one and five individuals.

Remarks on this clone: Its antigen is currently not known. Qualities for individual bases were not recorded, and no much larger clone is one base off.

A FACSAria II was used to sort memory CD4+ T cells, defined as single viable CD3+CD4+CD8-CD45RO+ cells. To determine CMV serostatus, a Roche Elecsys assay was used that detects serum IgG against CMV pp150, pp28, p38 and p52. After the samples were thawed, total CD4+ T cells were enriched through positive selection using CD4 magnetic microbeads. The samples came from a different study that was designed specifically to examine the CD4+ T cell memory repertoire. Following standard operating procedures, peripheral blood mononuclear cells were isolated and cryopreserved, while serum was kept at -80 degrees C. The staining relied on CD3-PerCP (BW264/56), CD4-APC (RPA-T4), CD45RO-PE (UCHT1) and CD8-Pacific Orange (3B5) antibodies, and Sytox blue was used to exclude non-viable cells. Trimming takes 8 bases from V and 2 bases from J, and the germline ends sit 15 bases apart. According to the germline V gene (reference sequence), CDR1 reads SEHNR and CDR2 reads FQNEAQ. The CDR3 covers 14 residues, taking in both the cysteine and the phenylalanine. The sequence is cut down to CDR3 DNA, 42 bases in frame from base 1.

The Quick-DNA Microprep Kit was used to extract genomic DNA from the sorted cells. TCRbeta DNA was amplified with the immunoSEQ hsTCRbeta kit following the manufacturer's protocol. TCRbeta libraries were sequenced on an Illumina MiSeq instrument. The authors' analysis ran thus. Once out-of-frame sequences had been removed, 2,204,828 distinct TCRbeta sequences were left, which works out to an average of roughly 67,000 per individual. Each individual was scored according to the count of about 150 previously reported CMV-associated TCRbeta sequences and the total productive distinct TCRbeta count. A beta-binomial model was reimplemented in Python, and scikit-learn random forests with default parameters were trained on data from the US cohort. Classifier performance on the Belgian cohort was reported as the median AUC with percentile confidence intervals calculated over 10,000 bootstrap iterations. TCRdb obtained this table from immuneACCESS and retained in-frame rearrangements with V and J assigned. These tables miss some clones; where compared with another copy, unresolved V genes account for less than half of the shortfall, and the remainder is unexplained. That table supplies the V and J calls and clone size; D and trimming were determined from the DNA. This sample holds some 26,000 clones; approximately 72% were observed only once. Together, the top ten hold over 0.6% of the sample.

Sample: memory CD4+ T cells from blood. This receptor was identified in an adult in good health and CMV-seronegative. The receptor chain draws on TRBV7-9 and TRBJ1-2; no D gene is confidently identified. The CDR3 reads CASRTSGLNYGYTF. In nucleotide form, the sequence is TGTGCCAGCCGAACATCGGGCTTAAACTATGGCTACACCTTC.